This TCR beta chain emerged from a study of T cell responses to AZD1222 COVID-19 vaccine. Study outcomes and limitations: Only a handful of individuals given AZD1222 were seropositive at baseline.

Assay: immunoSEQ multiplex PCR; the TCRdb copy retains only in-frame clones and omits some. This table has tens of thousands of clones, 90% to 95% appearing once. On this clone: Its matching antigen is unknown.

Germline V gene sequence: CDR1 SGHRS, CDR2 YFSETQ. The CDR3 sequence is 15 residues long. Trimming took off 8 bases at V and 5 bases at J, with 19 bases between the two ends. This sequence joins TRBV5-1 and TRBJ2-2; tentatively, D is TRBD2 (6 bases). The sample in question was peripheral blood, obtained on day 0 of MenACWY control vaccination. The receptor was isolated from an adult in good health. CDR3 DNA sequence: TGCGCCAGTAGGTCGGGGGACGCGGGAACCGGGGAGCTGTTTTTT. Translation: CASRSGDAGTGELFF.